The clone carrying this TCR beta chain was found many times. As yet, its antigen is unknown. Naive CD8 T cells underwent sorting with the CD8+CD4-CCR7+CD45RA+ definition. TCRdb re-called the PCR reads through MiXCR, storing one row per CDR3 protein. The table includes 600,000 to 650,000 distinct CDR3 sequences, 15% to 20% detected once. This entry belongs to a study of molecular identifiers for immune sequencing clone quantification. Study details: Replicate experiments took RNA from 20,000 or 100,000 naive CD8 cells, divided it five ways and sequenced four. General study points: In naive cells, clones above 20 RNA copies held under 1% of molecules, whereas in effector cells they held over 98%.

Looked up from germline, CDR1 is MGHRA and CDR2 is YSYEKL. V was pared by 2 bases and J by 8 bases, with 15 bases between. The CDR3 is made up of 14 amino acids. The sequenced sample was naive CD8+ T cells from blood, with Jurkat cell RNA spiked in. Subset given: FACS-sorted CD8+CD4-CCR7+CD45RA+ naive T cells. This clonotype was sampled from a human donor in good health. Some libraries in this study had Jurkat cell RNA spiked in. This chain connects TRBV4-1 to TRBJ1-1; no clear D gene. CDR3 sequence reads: CASSQRALGEEAFF. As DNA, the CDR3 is TGCGCCAGCAGCCAACGCGCATTAGGAGAGGAAGCTTTCTTT.